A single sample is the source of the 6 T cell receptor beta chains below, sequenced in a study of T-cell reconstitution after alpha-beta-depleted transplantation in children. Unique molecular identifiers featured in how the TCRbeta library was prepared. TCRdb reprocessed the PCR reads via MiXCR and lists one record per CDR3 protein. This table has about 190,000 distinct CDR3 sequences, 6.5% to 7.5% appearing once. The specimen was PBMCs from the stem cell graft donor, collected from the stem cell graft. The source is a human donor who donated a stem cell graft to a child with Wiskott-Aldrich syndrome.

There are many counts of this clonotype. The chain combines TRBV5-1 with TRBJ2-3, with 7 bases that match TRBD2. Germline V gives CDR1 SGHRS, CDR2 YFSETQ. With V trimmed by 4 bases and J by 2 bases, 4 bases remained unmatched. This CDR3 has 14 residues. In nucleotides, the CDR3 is TGCGCCAGCAGCCAAGGACTAGTCACAGATACGCAGTATTTT. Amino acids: CASSQGLVTDTQYF.

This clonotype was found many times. The CDR3 here is CASSYSSVYSNQPQHF. Written as DNA, the CDR3 is TGTGCCAGCAGTTACTCGTCAGTTTATAGCAATCAGCCCCAGCATTTT. The V and J genes are TRBV6-2 or TRBV6-3 and TRBJ1-5; D uncertain. The germline V gene has CDR1 MNHEY and CDR2 SVGEGT. V lost 0 bases and J lost 0, with 9 bases in between. This CDR3 region has 16 residues.

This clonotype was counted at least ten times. DNA for the CDR3: TGCGCCAGCAGGGAGGCTGGGGCCAACGTCCTGACTTTC. This encodes CASREAGANVLTF. The chain combines TRBV4-3 with TRBJ2-6; D might be TRBD2 (5 bases). The CDR3 has 13 amino acids. Looked up from germline, CDR1 is LGHNA and CDR2 is YSLEER. The V and J ends lost 6 bases and 2 bases respectively, with 5 bases between them.

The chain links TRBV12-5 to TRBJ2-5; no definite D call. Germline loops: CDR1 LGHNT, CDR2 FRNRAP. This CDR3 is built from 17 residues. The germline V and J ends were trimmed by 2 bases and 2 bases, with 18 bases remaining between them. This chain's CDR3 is CASGLSGRANSQETQYF. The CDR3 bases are TGTGCTAGTGGTTTGAGTGGTAGGGCCAATTCTCAAGAGACCCAGTACTTC.

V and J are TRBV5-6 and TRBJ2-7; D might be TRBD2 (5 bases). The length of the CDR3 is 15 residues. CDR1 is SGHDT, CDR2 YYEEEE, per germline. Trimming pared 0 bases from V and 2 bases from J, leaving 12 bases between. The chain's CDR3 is CASSLGLGEPYEQYF. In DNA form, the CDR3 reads TGTGCCAGCAGCTTGGGTCTCGGGGAGCCCTACGAGCAGTACTTC. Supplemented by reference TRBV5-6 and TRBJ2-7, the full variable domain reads DAGVTQSPTHLIKTRGQQVTLRCSPKSGHDTVSWYQQALGQGPQFIFQYYEEEERQRGNFPDRFSGHQFPNYSSELNVNALLLGDSALYLCASSLGLGEPYEQYFGPGTRLTVT.

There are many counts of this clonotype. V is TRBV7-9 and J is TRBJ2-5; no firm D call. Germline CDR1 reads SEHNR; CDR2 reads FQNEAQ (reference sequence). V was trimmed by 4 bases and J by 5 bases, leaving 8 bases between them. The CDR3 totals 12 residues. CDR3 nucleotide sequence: TGTGCCAGCAGCTGGTCTGTCGAGACCCAGTACTTC. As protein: CASSWSVETQYF.